This T cell receptor (beta chain) comes out of a study of blood T cell repertoires in COVID-19. Study as a whole: There were acute and convalescent COVID-19 samples, and they came from the United States, Italy and Spain.

In the study's own analysis: Amplification of reference gene primers provided the estimated nucleated cell counts. Generated by immunoSEQ multiplex PCR, the TCRdb table keeps only in-frame clones and is missing some. V and J calls and clone size are given by that table; D and trimming were obtained from the DNA. This sample carries approximately 200,000 clones, 85% of them seen once, and the ten largest clones take under 20%. Germline V gives CDR1 WNHNN, CDR2 SYGVQD (reference sequence). V was clipped by 3 bases and J by 4 bases; unmatched bases: 17. The CDR3 covers 20 residues. This clone is a singleton in its sample.

The rearrangement uses TRBV10-1 and TRBJ2-2; TRBD1 matches 10 bases. Material: PBMCs or T cells enriched from blood (not recorded which). The sequence was obtained from a man aged 35 to 55 who had recovered from COVID-19. CDR3 DNA: TGCGCCAGCAGTGATTCCCTCGGGACAGGGGCGACCCCGAGCACCGGGGAGCTGTTTTTT. Residues: CASSDSLGTGATPSTGELFF.